These 18 T cell receptor beta chains were all obtained from the same sample, sequenced in a study of shared clonotypes between healthy human individuals. Assay used: immunoSEQ multiplex PCR; TCRdb lists only in-frame clones, some missing. The sample gives 1,400,000 or so clones, around 98.5% of which show up once; approximately 0.4% is in the top ten. Sequenced material: naive CD4+ T cells sorted from blood. The subset: CD45RA+ positively selected. These receptors were collected from a man in his thirties or forties in good health.

The chain couples TRBV9 to TRBJ2-1; the D is unclear. The germline gives CDR1 SGDLS, CDR2 YYNGEE. CDR3 size: 16 residues. V gave up 0 bases and J gave up 0 bases, with 10 bases separating them. CDR3 sequence reads: CASSVDMKSSYNEQFF. CDR3 coding DNA: TGTGCCAGCAGCGTAGATATGAAGAGCTCCTACAATGAGCAGTTCTTC.

The chain is built from TRBV14 and TRBJ2-7; 7 nucleotides line up with TRBD1. Trimming cost V 1 base and J 2 bases; bases outside gene matches: 8. This CDR3 comprises 16 residues. Per germline, CDR1 SGHDN and CDR2 FVKESK. In nucleotides, the CDR3 is TGTGCCAGCAGCCAAGGAAGGGGGCCTACGACCTACGAGCAGTACTTC. Residues: CASSQGRGPTTYEQYF.

The genes are TRBV19 and TRBJ1-1, with TRBD1 as a possible D gene (5 bases). This CDR3 region has 14 residues. The germline V gene has CDR1 LNHDA and CDR2 SQIVND (reference sequence). V was pared by 8 bases and J by 1 base, with 14 bases between. The CDR3: CASVYRLGNTEAFF. The CDR3 DNA sequence: TGTGCCAGTGTTTACAGGCTCGGGAACACTGAAGCTTTCTTT. The full variable domain, with the rest looked up from reference TRBV19 and TRBJ1-1, is DGGITQSPKYLFRKEGQNVTLSCEQNLNHDAMYWYRQDPGQGLRLIYYSQIVNDFQKGDIAEGYSVSREKKESFPLTVTSAQKNPTAFYLCASVYRLGNTEAFFGQGTRLTVV.

Points on this clone: Other nucleotide sequences from this sample produce the same CDR3. The CDR3 nucleotides are TGTGCCAGCAGTTCGGGGTACGAGCAGTACTTC. Amino acid sequence: CASSSGYEQYF. This chain joins TRBV27 and TRBJ2-7, with D possibly being TRBD2 (5 bases). Trimming pared 4 bases from V and 4 bases from J, leaving 5 bases between. Germline CDR1 and CDR2: MNHEY and SMNVEV (reference sequence). The CDR3 spans 11 residues.

The chain uses TRBV19 and TRBJ1-5; D is undetermined. The CDR3 extends over 12 amino acids. Trimming left V 5 bases short and J 3 bases short, with 5 bases between. The germline CDR1 and CDR2 sequences are LNHDA and SQIVND (reference sequence). The CDR3 loop reads CASSPYNQPQHF. For the CDR3, the DNA is TGTGCCAGTAGTCCGTACAATCAGCCCCAGCATTTT. Together with reference TRBV19 and TRBJ1-5, the CDR3 gives the full variable domain: DGGITQSPKYLFRKEGQNVTLSCEQNLNHDAMYWYRQDPGQGLRLIYYSQIVNDFQKGDIAEGYSVSREKKESFPLTVTSAQKNPTAFYLCASSPYNQPQHFGDGTRLSIL.

The chain has TRBV18 and TRBJ1-1; 7 bases are shared with TRBD1. The CDR3 length is 13 residues. After removal of 0 bases from V and 7 bases from J, the junction contained 2 bases not matched to a gene. Looked up from germline, CDR1 is KGHSH and CDR2 is LQKENI. In DNA form, the CDR3 reads TGTGCCAGCTCACCACCAGGGGGCGTTGAAGCTTTCTTT. Its protein is CASSPPGGVEAFF. The full variable domain, with the rest looked up from reference TRBV18 and TRBJ1-1, is NAGVMQNPRHLVRRRGQEARLRCSPMKGHSHVYWYRQLPEEGLKFMVYLQKENIIDESGMPKERFSAEFPKEGPSILRIQQVVRGDSAAYFCASSPPGGVEAFFGQGTRLTVV.

V usage is TRBV29-1 and J usage is TRBJ1-4; D not resolved. The CDR3 totals 13 residues. Germline V gives CDR1 SQVTM, CDR2 ANQGSEA. V gave up 0 bases and J gave up 11 bases, with 13 bases separating them. The CDR3 loop is CSVEDLVGKKLFF. Written as DNA, the CDR3 is TGCAGCGTTGAAGATCTTGTCGGGAAGAAACTGTTTTTT.

V usage is TRBV28 and J usage is TRBJ2-3; D possibly corresponds to TRBD1 (6 bases). The CDR3 totals 15 residues. CDR1 and CDR2 from the germline V gene are MDHEN and SYDVKM. V dropped 1 base and J dropped 2 bases, with 10 bases sitting between them. CDR3 coding DNA: TGTGCCAGCAGTTTATCTGGGGGCTACACAGATACGCAGTATTTT. This codes for CASSLSGGYTDTQYF.

The chain carries TRBV2 and TRBJ1-4; D might be TRBD1 (5 bases). Deletions cut 6 bases from V and 2 bases from J, with 10 bases between. CDR3 size: 14 residues. Germline values: CDR1 SNHLY, CDR2 FYNNEI. CDR3 DNA sequence: TGTGCCAGCAGCTCCAGGGCGACTAATGAAAAACTGTTTTTT. It specifies CASSSRATNEKLFF.

V usage is TRBV11-3 and J usage is TRBJ2-2, with D uncertain. Trimming left V 7 bases short and J 2 bases short, with 11 bases between. This CDR3 has 14 residues. In germline, CDR1 is SGHNT, CDR2 YENEEA. CDR3 in amino acids: CASTEGHNTGELFF. CDR3 coding DNA: TGTGCCAGCACCGAAGGGCATAACACCGGGGAGCTGTTTTTT.

The CDR3 sequence: CASSQDRPYEQYF. CDR3 in DNA: TGTGCCAGCTCACAGGACAGACCCTACGAGCAGTACTTC. The chain employs TRBV18 and TRBJ2-7; D perhaps matches TRBD1 (6 bases). Trimming removed 4 bases at V and 2 bases at J, with 9 bases between. CDR1 is KGHSH and CDR2 is LQKENI in the germline V gene. This CDR3 region has 13 residues.

This sequence joins TRBV5-4 and TRBJ2-3; TRBD1 or TRBD2 may be the D gene (6 bases each). The CDR3 extends over 18 amino acids. V lost 0 bases, J lost 1 base, and 18 bases lay in between. CDR1 and CDR2 (germline): SGHNT, YYREEE (reference sequence). This CDR3 reads CASSLGPTRGVGTDTQYF. The CDR3 DNA sequence: TGTGCCAGCAGCTTGGGGCCTACTAGGGGGGTCGGCACAGATACGCAGTATTTT.

This sequence joins TRBV9 and TRBJ2-7; no firm D call. The CDR3 has 13 amino acids. With 4 bases removed from V and 0 bases from J, the gap between germline ends came to 8 bases. Germline V CDR1 and CDR2: SGDLS, YYNGEE. CDR3: CASSPLSSYEQYF. The CDR3 region has the DNA TGTGCCAGCAGCCCCCTAAGCTCCTACGAGCAGTACTTC.

The genes are TRBV18 and TRBJ2-5, with 13 positions matching TRBD2. The J segment lost 2 bases and the V segment lost 5 bases, leaving 14 bases of the junction unmatched. This CDR3 has 19 amino acids. The germline gives CDR1 KGHSH, CDR2 LQKENI. For the CDR3, the DNA is TGTGCCAGCTCAACCCTCGGGACTAGCGGGACTACTTTGCAAGAGACCCAGTACTTC. Its protein is CASSTLGTSGTTLQETQYF.

The chain has TRBV12-2 and TRBJ2-3; the D call of TRBD2 is as the table states it, not checked on the DNA. TRBV12-2 corresponds to a pseudogene. This CDR3 spans 17 amino acids. As DNA, the CDR3 is TGTGCAAGTCGCTTAGGGGGACTAGCGGTATGCACAGATACGCAGTATTTT. Its protein product is CASRLGGLAVCTDTQYF.

This chain links TRBV25-1 with TRBJ2-7, with a tentative D call TRBD2 (6 bases). Trimming stripped 5 bases from V and 5 bases from J, with 22 bases between. The CDR3 runs 16 residues. Germline values: CDR1 MGHDK, CDR2 SYGVNS. CDR3 bases: TGTGCCAGCAGTCCCGACCGGGGTGGGAGGCCAAACGAGCAGTACTTC. Encoded protein: CASSPDRGGRPNEQYF.

This rearrangement joins TRBV6-5 to TRBJ2-5; unclear D gene. Trimming took off 2 bases at V and 5 bases at J, with 15 bases between the two ends. This CDR3 is 15 amino acids long. CDR1 is MNHEY, CDR2 SVGAGI, per germline. The CDR3 DNA is TGTGCCAGCAGTTACAGTCAGCGCACGGGCGAGACCCAGTACTTC. It translates to CASSYSQRTGETQYF.

The chain recombines TRBV5-1 with TRBJ2-7; the D is unclear. The CDR3 has 15 amino acids. Germline V gene sequence: CDR1 SGHRS, CDR2 YFSETQ. The V and J ends lost 2 bases and 0 bases respectively, with 12 bases between them. This CDR3 reads CASSLVVFSSYEQYF. DNA of the CDR3: TGCGCCAGCAGCTTAGTCGTGTTCAGCTCCTACGAGCAGTACTTC.